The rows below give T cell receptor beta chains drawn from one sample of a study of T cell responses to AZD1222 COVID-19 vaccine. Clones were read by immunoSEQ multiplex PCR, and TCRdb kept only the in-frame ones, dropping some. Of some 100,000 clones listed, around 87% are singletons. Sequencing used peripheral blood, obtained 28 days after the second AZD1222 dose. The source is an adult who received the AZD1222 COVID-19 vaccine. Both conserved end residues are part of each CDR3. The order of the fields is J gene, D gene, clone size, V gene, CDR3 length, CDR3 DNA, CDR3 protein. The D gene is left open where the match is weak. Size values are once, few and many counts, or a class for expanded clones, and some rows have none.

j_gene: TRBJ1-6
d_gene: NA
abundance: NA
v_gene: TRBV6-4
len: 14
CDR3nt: TGTGCCAGCAGTCGGGATCGGGGTAATTCACCCCTCCACTTT
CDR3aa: CASSRDRGNSPLHF

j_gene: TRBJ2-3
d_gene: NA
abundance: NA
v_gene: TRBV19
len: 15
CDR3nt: TGTGCCAGTAGTATAGGACTTGTTAGCACAGATACGCAGTATTTT
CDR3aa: CASSIGLVSTDTQYF

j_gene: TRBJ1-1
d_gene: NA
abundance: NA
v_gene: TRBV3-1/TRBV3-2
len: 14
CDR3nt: TGTGCCAGCAGCCAGCCACACCCTAACACTGAAGCTTTCTTT
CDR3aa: CASSQPHPNTEAFF

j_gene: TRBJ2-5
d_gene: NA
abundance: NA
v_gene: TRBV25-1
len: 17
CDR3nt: TGTGCCAGCAGTGTCCAATGGAGGGGAATGGGGCGAGAGACCCAGTACTTC
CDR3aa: CASSVQWRGMGRETQYF

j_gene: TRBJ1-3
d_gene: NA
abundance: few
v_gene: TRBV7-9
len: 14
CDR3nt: TGTGCCAGCAGCCCGAAAAGGACTGGAAACACCATATATTTT
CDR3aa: CASSPKRTGNTIYF

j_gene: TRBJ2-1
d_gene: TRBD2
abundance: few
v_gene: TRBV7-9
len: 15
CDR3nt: TGTGCCAGCAGCTCCCTAGCGGGAAGGTACAATGAGCAGTTCTTC
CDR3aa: CASSSLAGRYNEQFF

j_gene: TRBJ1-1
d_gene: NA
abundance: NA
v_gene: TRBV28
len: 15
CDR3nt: TGTGCCAGCAGTTCACAGGCGCCCCGGGGCACTGAAGCTTTCTTT
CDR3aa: CASSSQAPRGTEAFF

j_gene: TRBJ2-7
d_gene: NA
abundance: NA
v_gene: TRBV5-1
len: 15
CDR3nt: TGCGCCAGCAGGCCCGCGTGGGAGAGGGCCTACGAGCAGTACTTC
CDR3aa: CASRPAWERAYEQYF

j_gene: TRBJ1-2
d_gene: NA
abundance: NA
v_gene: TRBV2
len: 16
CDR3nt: TGTGCCAGCAGTGGCCGACAGGACCTTTCTAACTATGGCTACACCTTC
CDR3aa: CASSGRQDLSNYGYTF

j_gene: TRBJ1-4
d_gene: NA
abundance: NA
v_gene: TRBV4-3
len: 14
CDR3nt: TGCGCCAGCAGCCAAGGTCATTGGGGTGAAAAACTGTTTTTT
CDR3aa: CASSQGHWGEKLFF

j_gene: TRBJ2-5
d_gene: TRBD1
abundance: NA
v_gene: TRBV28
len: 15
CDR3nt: TGTGCCAGCAGTTCCACAGGGGAAGTACAAGAGACCCAGTACTTC
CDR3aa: CASSSTGEVQETQYF

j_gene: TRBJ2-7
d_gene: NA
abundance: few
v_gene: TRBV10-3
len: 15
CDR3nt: TGTGCCACCAGAGAGTTCGGGGGAAATCGAGGCGAGCAGTACTTC
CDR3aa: CATREFGGNRGEQYF

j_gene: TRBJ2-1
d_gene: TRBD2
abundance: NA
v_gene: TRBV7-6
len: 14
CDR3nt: TGTGCCAGCAGCTTAGGGCCTAGCGGGGCTGAGCAGTTCTTC
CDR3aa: CASSLGPSGAEQFF

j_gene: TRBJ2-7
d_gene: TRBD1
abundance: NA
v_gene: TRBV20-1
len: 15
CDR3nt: TGCAGTGCTAGTAGGTTCGGACAGGGGGTAGAAGAGCAGTACTTC
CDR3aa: CSASRFGQGVEEQYF

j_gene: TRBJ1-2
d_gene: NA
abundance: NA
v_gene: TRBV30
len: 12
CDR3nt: TGTGCCTGGAAGGGGACTGATTATGGCTACACCTTC
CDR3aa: CAWKGTDYGYTF